This T cell receptor beta chain was captured by sequencing in a study of shared clonotypes between healthy human individuals. CD4+ cell separation produced CD45RA+ naive and CD45RA-negative memory subsets. There are 15 residues in the CDR3. Trimming took off 4 bases at V and 4 bases at J, with 17 bases between the two ends. CDR1 is SGHNT and CDR2 is YYREEE in the germline V gene (reference sequence). The assay was carried out at the deep level. Assay used: immunoSEQ multiplex PCR; TCRdb lists only in-frame clones, some missing. In the table there are millions of clones, 85% to 95% of which are singletons.

Sequenced input: naive CD4+ T cells sorted from blood. Specified subset: CD45RA+ positively selected. The sequence was collected from a young man in good health. The rearrangement joins TRBV5-4 to TRBJ2-5, with D possibly matching TRBD1 (7 bases). Here the CDR3 reads CASSLSNRGGETQYF. CDR3 DNA: TGTGCCAGCAGCCTGTCAAACAGGGGAGGAGAGACCCAGTACTTC.